Sequencing of this TCR beta chain was carried out in a study of blood T cell repertoires in COVID-19. The overall study: There were acute and convalescent COVID-19 samples, and they came from the United States, Italy and Spain. From T cells, B-cell-depleted T cells, or PBMCs came the material, which was cDNA or gDNA.

As handled by the study authors: Amplifying reference gene primers gave estimates of nucleated cell counts. Profiled with immunoSEQ multiplex PCR; TCRdb holds only in-frame clones, not every one. From that table come the V and J calls and clone size; the DNA was used to work out D and trimming. This table holds about 94,000 clones, around 90% found once. In germline, CDR1 is SSHAT, CDR2 FNYEAQ (reference sequence). The CDR3 length is 16 residues. In the case of this clone: Germline is not matched at one junction end, which may reflect a read error.

The sequenced material came from peripheral blood. This TCR derives from a woman aged 80 or older with acute or convalescent COVID-19. The chain uses TRBV7-7 and TRBJ2-5; D is perhaps TRBD2 (5 bases). Here the CDR3 reads CASSLGSDLYQETQYF. CDR3 coding DNA: TGTGCTAGCAGCTTAGGCTCGGACTTATACCAAGAGACCCAGTACTTC.